Detailed here is one TCR beta chain. This entry comes from a study of cytomegalovirus exposure and HLA in healthy donors. 13 Jbeta primers and 60 Vbeta primers were used for the PCR. The table came from immunoSEQ multiplex PCR; TCRdb's copy has only in-frame clones and leaves some out. The data contain 50,000 to 80,000 clones, around four fifths of them seen just once; the ten biggest clones take up roughly 5%. Per the germline V gene, CDR1 is SGDLS and CDR2 is YYNGEE. CDR3 length equals 13 residues. V lost 4 bases and J 1 base, leaving 6 bases between the germline ends. This receptor was identified in a male donor in good health and CMV-seropositive. Sequencing was performed on PBMCs. The chain carries TRBV9 and TRBJ1-5; D unclear. The CDR3 is CASSPGSNQPQHF. CDR3 bases: TGTGCCAGCAGCCCGGGGAGCAATCAGCCCCAGCATTTT. The full variable domain, its missing parts supplied by reference TRBV9 and TRBJ1-5, is DSGVTQTPKHLITATGQRVTLRCSPRSGDLSVYWYQQSLDQGLQFLIQYYNGEERAKGNILERFSAQQFPDLHSELNLSSLELGDSALYFCASSPGSNQPQHFGDGTRLSIL.